This entry features one T cell receptor beta chain sequence. Assay used: immunoSEQ multiplex PCR; TCRdb lists only in-frame clones, some missing. The sample consists of approximately 51,000 clones, under 90% of them appearing once. This specimen comes from a study of memory CD8 T cells in hepatitis C reinfection. CDR1 and CDR2 (germline): SGHDT, YYEEEE. The CDR3 is made up of 14 amino acids. Trimming took 0 bases from V and 3 from J, leaving 9 bases between them. This sample's time point: pre-reinfection, 55 to 20 weeks before reinfection detection. The sorted cells went straight to TCR sequencing with no prior in vitro expansion.

This chain links TRBV5-6 with TRBJ1-1, with a weak D call TRBD1 (6 bases). This sequence originates from a man between 18 and 29 years old with hepatitis C virus infection. Specimen: naive CD8+ T cells sorted from blood. Here the CDR3 DNA reads TGTGCCAGCAGCTTGGGACAGGTCTACACTGAAGCTTTCTTT. It specifies CASSLGQVYTEAFF.